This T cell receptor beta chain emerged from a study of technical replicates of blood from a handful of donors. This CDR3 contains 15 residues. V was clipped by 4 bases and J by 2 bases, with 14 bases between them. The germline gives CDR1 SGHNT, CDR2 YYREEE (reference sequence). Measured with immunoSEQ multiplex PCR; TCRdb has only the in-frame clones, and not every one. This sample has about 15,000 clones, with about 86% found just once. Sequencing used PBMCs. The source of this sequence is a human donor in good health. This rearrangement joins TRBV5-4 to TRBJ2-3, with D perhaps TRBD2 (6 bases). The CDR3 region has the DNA TGTGCCAGCAGCGAGGACTACCTACCCACAGATACGCAGTATTTT. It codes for CASSEDYLPTDTQYF.